This T cell receptor beta chain was sequenced during a study of blood T cell repertoires in COVID-19. The overall study: The samples span acute and convalescent COVID-19 from the United States, Italy and Spain.

Data came from immunoSEQ multiplex PCR; TCRdb stores just in-frame clones and leaves some out. The table includes fewer than 350,000 clones, about 93% detected once. V lost 3 bases and J 8 bases, leaving 20 bases between the germline ends. Germline CDR1 and CDR2: SGHDT and YYEEEE. The CDR3 spans 15 residues. Sequencing input: peripheral blood. The rearrangement uses TRBV5-6 and TRBJ1-2; D may be TRBD1 (5 bases). The receptor's source is a woman in her twenties or thirties with COVID-19, enrolled during active disease. The CDR3 nucleotides are TGTGCCAGCAGCTCAAACGGAAGGACAAGAGACGGCTACACCTTC. Amino acid sequence: CASSSNGRTRDGYTF. Drawing the rest from reference TRBV5-6 and TRBJ1-2, the complete variable domain is DAGVTQSPTHLIKTRGQQVTLRCSPKSGHDTVSWYQQALGQGPQFIFQYYEEEERQRGNFPDRFSGHQFPNYSSELNVNALLLGDSALYLCASSSNGRTRDGYTFGSGTRLTVV.